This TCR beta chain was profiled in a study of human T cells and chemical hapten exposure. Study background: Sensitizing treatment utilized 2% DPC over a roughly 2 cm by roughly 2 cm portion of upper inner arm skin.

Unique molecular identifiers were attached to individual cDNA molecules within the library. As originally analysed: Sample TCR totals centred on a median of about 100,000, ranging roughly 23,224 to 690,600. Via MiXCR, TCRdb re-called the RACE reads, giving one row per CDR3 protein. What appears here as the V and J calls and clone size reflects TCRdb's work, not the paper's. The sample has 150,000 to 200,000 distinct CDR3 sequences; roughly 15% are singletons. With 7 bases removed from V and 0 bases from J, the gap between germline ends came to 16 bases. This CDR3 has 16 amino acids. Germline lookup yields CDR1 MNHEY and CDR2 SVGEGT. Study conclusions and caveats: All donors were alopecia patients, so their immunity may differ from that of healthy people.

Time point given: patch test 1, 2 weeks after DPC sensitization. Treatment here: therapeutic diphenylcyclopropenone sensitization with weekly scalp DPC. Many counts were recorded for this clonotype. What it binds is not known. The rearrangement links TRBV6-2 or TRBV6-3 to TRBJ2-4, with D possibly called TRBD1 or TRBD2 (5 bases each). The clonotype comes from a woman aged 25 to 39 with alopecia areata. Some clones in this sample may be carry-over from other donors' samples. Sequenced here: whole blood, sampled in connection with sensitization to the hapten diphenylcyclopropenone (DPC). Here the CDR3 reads CASTRGAGLAKNIQYF. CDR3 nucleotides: TGTGCCAGCACCCGGGGCGCTGGGCTAGCCAAAAACATTCAGTACTTC.